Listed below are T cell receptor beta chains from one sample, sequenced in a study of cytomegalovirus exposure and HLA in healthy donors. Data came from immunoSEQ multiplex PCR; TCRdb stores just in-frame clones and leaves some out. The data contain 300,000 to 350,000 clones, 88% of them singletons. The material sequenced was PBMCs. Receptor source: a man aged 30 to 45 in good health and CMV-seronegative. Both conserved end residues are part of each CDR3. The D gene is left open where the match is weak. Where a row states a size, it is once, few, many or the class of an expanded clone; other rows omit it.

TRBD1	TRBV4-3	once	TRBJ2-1	CASSRLGQGAGNEQFF	TGCGCCAGCAGCCGCCTGGGGCAGGGGGCCGGTAATGAGCAGTTCTTC
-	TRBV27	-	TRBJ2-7	CASSPGYLTYEQYF	TGTGCCAGCAGTCCGGGATACCTAACCTACGAGCAGTACTTC
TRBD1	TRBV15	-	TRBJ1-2	CATRDRVGYGYTF	TGTGCCACCAGGGACAGGGTGGGCTATGGCTACACCTTC
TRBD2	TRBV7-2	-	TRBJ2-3	CASPGGGGSSTDTQYF	TGTGCCAGCCCGGGAGGGGGGGGATCTAGCACAGATACGCAGTATTTT
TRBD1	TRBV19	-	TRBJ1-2	CASNYDPGRGHGYTF	TGTGCCAGTAACTACGACCCCGGGAGGGGGCATGGCTACACCTTC
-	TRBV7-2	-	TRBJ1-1	CASSLVLLNTEAFF	TGTGCCAGCAGCTTAGTACTCCTGAACACTGAAGCTTTCTTT
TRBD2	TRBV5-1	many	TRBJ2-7	CASSLIPSGGSYEQYF	TGCGCCAGCAGCTTGATCCCTAGCGGGGGGTCCTACGAGCAGTACTTC
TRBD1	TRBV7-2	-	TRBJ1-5	CASSLAHRGNQPQHF	TGTGCCAGCAGCTTAGCTCACAGGGGGAATCAGCCCCAGCATTTT
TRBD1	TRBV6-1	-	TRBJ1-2	CASSVGQGVYGYTF	TGTGCCAGCAGTGTGGGACAGGGCGTCTATGGCTACACCTTC
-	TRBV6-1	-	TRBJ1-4	CASRGTTLSWEKLFF	TGTGCCAGCAGGGGGACAACCTTGTCGTGGGAAAAACTGTTTTTT
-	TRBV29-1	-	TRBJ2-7	CSVTQTLTYEQYF	TGCAGCGTAACCCAGACATTAACCTACGAGCAGTACTTC
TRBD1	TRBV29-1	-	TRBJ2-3	CSVGRGQADTQYF	TGCAGCGTGGGAAGGGGGCAGGCAGATACGCAGTATTTT
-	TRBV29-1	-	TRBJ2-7	CSVGMSARSYEQYF	TGCAGCGTTGGAATGAGCGCCCGCTCCTACGAGCAGTACTTC
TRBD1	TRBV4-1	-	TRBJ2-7	CASSYGTGWEQYF	TGCGCCAGCAGCTACGGGACAGGGTGGGAGCAGTACTTC
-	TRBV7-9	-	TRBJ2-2	CASSLDLGATGELFF	TGTGCCAGCAGCTTAGATTTGGGAGCGACCGGGGAGCTGTTTTTT
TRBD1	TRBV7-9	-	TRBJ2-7	CASSFGQGSTYEQYF	TGTGCCAGCAGCTTTGGACAGGGATCGACCTACGAGCAGTACTTC
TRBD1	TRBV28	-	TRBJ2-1	CASTERTTGFGEQFF	TGTGCCAGCACCGAACGGACGACAGGGTTTGGTGAGCAGTTCTTC
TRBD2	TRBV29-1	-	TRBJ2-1	CSARLAGLYNEQFF	TGCAGCGCGAGACTAGCGGGACTTTACAATGAGCAGTTCTTC
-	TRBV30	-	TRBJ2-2	CAWSVDWGASGELFF	TGTGCCTGGAGTGTAGATTGGGGAGCAAGCGGGGAGCTGTTTTTT
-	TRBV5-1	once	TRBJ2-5	CASSLGQGQETQYF	TGCGCCAGCAGCTTGGGGCAGGGCCAAGAGACCCAGTACTTC